Presented here are 9 T cell receptor beta chains from one specimen sequenced in a study of T-cell memory formation after mild COVID-19. One entry per CDR3 protein, called by TCRdb with MiXCR from the 5' RACE reads. The sample consists of about 340,000 distinct CDR3 sequences, approximately 15% of them appearing once. Sequenced sample: PBMCs or a T cell subset sorted from them (not recorded which). These receptors all stem from a man aged 18 to 30 who had mild COVID-19 (a few samples of this study predate the infection). Cell type and time point are not known.

The chain uses TRBV20-1 and TRBJ1-2, with 7 bases fitting TRBD1. J lost 6 bases, V lost 2 bases, and 9 bases had no gene match. Germline V gene sequence: CDR1 DFQATT, CDR2 SNEGSKA (reference sequence). CDR3 length equals 14 residues. The CDR3 bases are TGCAGTGCTAGACGAGGGGGCGCGCTAGATGGCTACACCTTC. Encoded protein: CSARRGGALDGYTF.

This rearrangement joins TRBV11-1 to TRBJ2-1; 9 nucleotides align to TRBD2. Germline V CDR1 and CDR2: SGHAT, FQDESV (reference sequence). The CDR3 is 18 amino acids. Trimming removed 2 bases from V and 7 bases from J; junction bases left unmatched: 15. The CDR3 DNA follows: TGTGCCAGCAGCTTATCCCGCCTAGCGGGGATAGGGCGAAATGAGCAGTTCTTC. Translating it yields CASSLSRLAGIGRNEQFF.

This clonotype was seen only a few times. The CDR3 protein is CSVEVTGISTDTQYF. The CDR3 region has the DNA TGCAGCGTTGAAGTTACAGGCATTAGCACAGATACGCAGTATTTT. V gene TRBV29-1 combines with J gene TRBJ2-3, with D possibly being TRBD1 (5 bases). Trimming took 1 base from V and 0 from J, leaving 11 bases between them. Germline V gene lookup returns CDR1 SQVTM and CDR2 ANQGSEA. CDR3 length equals 15 residues.

This clonotype came up a few times. The rearrangement joins TRBV6-5 to TRBJ2-5; TRBD2 might be the D (7 bases). The V end was cut by 2 bases, the J end by 4 bases, with 8 bases between. Germline-derived CDR1 and CDR2 are MNHEY and SVGAGI. This CDR3 comprises 13 residues. CDR3 region: CASSYGGAETQYF. For the CDR3, the DNA is TGTGCCAGCAGTTACGGGGGGGCAGAGACCCAGTACTTC.

Worth noting for this clonotype: Lacking the conserved final phenylalanine or tryptophan, this CDR3 likely reflects a read error. No DNA is shown, since the ends of the CDR3 on it are uncertain; the CDR3 is the one TCRdb lists. J is TRBJ2-3 and V is TRBV18; TRBD1 is the table's D call, not checked against the DNA. Germline V gene lookup returns CDR1 KGHSH and CDR2 LQKENI. The CDR3 has 12 amino acids, counting both end residues. This CDR3 is CASSLSGDPYLL.

This clonotype was counted a few times. The V gene is TRBV5-1, the J gene TRBJ2-3, with TRBD1 matching over 7 bases. In germline, CDR1 is SGHRS, CDR2 YFSETQ. V shed 1 base and J 5 bases; nucleotides not matched to a gene: 7. The CDR3 consists of 15 residues. The CDR3 nucleotides are TGCGCCAGCAGCTTGATCGGTTCAGGGGGAGATACGCAGTATTTT. Amino acids: CASSLIGSGGDTQYF.

The chain's CDR3 is CASSLRSSGGHEQFF. DNA of the CDR3: TGTGCCAGCAGCTTGAGGTCTAGCGGGGGACATGAGCAGTTCTTC. The chain employs TRBV5-4 and TRBJ2-1, with 10 bases lining up with TRBD2. CDR1 SGHNT and CDR2 YYREEE come from the germline V gene (reference sequence). Trimming cost V 1 base and J 8 bases; bases outside gene matches: 6. The CDR3 has 15 amino acids.

The gene calls are TRBV11-2 and TRBJ2-3; a weak D match, TRBD2 (8 bases). The CDR3 extends over 18 amino acids. CDR1 is SGHAT, CDR2 FQNNGV, per germline. Trimming cost V 3 bases and J 4 bases, with 23 bases left between them. Written as DNA, the CDR3 is TGTGCCAGCAGCTTGGGCATATCGGGACTAGGGGGCGCAGATACGCAGTATTTT. It yields the protein CASSLGISGLGGADTQYF.

The chain employs TRBV10-3 and TRBJ2-7; D is perhaps TRBD1 (6 bases). The CDR3 totals 15 residues. Trimming removed 3 bases at V and 7 bases at J, with 19 bases between. The germline V gene has CDR1 ENHRY and CDR2 SYGVKD. The DNA for the CDR3 is TGTGCCATCAGTGATCCCAGGGGCCCTATGAGGGAGCAGTACTTC. It is translated as CAISDPRGPMREQYF.